Shown below are 28 T cell receptor beta chains from a single sample sequenced in a study of read filtering for tumor transcriptome and immune sequencing. From roughly 400 ng of RNA, a library with molecular barcoded alpha/delta and beta/gamma adaptors was made. A single record per CDR3 protein comes from TCRdb applying MiXCR to the reads. The data show approximately 150,000 distinct CDR3 sequences, 13% seen once. Sample: a population of CD138-negative cells sorted from bone marrow. These receptors originate from a donor aged 40 or over with multiple myeloma.

This clonotype was recorded many times. CDR3 DNA: TGTGCCAGCAGCGGGGTCGGTTGGGTAGAGACCCAGTACTTC. Encoded protein: CASSGVGWVETQYF. The chain recombines TRBV7-9 with TRBJ2-5; D is ambiguous. Germline lookup yields CDR1 SEHNR and CDR2 FQNEAQ (reference sequence). Trimming removed 5 bases from V and 4 bases from J, with 14 bases in between. CDR3 length: 14 amino acids.

The V and J genes are TRBV7-9 and TRBJ2-1; no firm D call. Germline V gene data show CDR1 as SEHNR and CDR2 as FQNEAQ (reference sequence). V gave up 7 bases and J gave up 8 bases, with 12 bases separating them. This CDR3 comprises 12 residues. CDR3 region: CASIRGGHEQFF. In DNA form, the CDR3 reads TGTGCCAGCATACGCGGTGGACATGAGCAGTTCTTC.

This clonotype was recorded at least ten times. This chain joins TRBV20-1 and TRBJ1-1, with D possibly TRBD1 on 6 matching bases. Germline values: CDR1 DFQATT, CDR2 SNEGSKA (reference sequence). Between the trimmed V and J ends, which lost 3 bases and 0 bases, there was a span of 11 bases. The CDR3 runs 14 residues. The CDR3 reads CSASPGHLNTEAFF. In nucleotides, the CDR3 is TGCAGTGCTAGCCCGGGACATCTGAACACTGAAGCTTTCTTT.

This clonotype showed up many times. This chain joins TRBV7-9 and TRBJ1-1; TRBD1 matches at 11 bases. The CDR3 runs 14 residues. Unmatched junction bases numbered 6, after V lost 5 bases and J lost 7 bases. Germline CDR1 reads SEHNR; CDR2 reads FQNEAQ (reference sequence). The DNA of the CDR3 is TGTGCCAGCAGCAGGGACAGGGGGGAAGATGAAGCTTTCTTT. As protein: CASSRDRGEDEAFF.

A word on this clonotype: This clone may be a read error of a much larger clone one base away. The chain combines TRBV24-1 with TRBJ2-2, with 7 bases lining up with TRBD1. Per the germline V gene, CDR1 is KGHDR and CDR2 is SFDVKD. This CDR3 region has 15 residues. This CDR3 reads CVTSKRTGETGELFF. The CDR3 bases are TGTGTCACCTCCAAGAGGACAGGTGAAACCGGGGAGCTGTTTTTT.

This clonotype was counted at least ten times. DNA for the CDR3: TGTGCCAGCAGCCAAAGGGCGGGAGTAGTCGTTAATGAGCAGTTCTTC. The encoded protein is CASSQRAGVVVNEQFF. This chain connects TRBV6-5 to TRBJ2-1, with 7 bases lining up with TRBD2. CDR1 and CDR2 from the germline V gene are MNHEY and SVGAGI. CDR3 size: 16 residues. With 6 bases clipped from V and 7 bases from J, the junction kept 15 bases outside the gene matches.

The chain uses TRBV6-5 and TRBJ2-5; tentative D call: TRBD1 (6 bases). The CDR3 is 14 residues long. V gave up 5 bases and J gave up 4 bases, with 14 bases separating them. CDR1 is MNHEY and CDR2 is SVGAGI in the germline V gene. The CDR3 loop reads CASSQNGGGETQYF. The CDR3 region has the DNA TGTGCCAGCAGTCAAAATGGGGGCGGAGAGACCCAGTACTTC.

This clonotype has a handful of counts. The chain combines TRBV27 with TRBJ1-5, with 11 bases fitting TRBD1. Per the germline V gene, CDR1 is MNHEY and CDR2 is SMNVEV (reference sequence). After removal of 8 bases from V and 6 bases from J, the junction contained 6 bases not matched to a gene. The CDR3 totals 14 residues. In nucleotides, the CDR3 is TGTGCCAGCTCCGGACAGGGGGCGTCTCAGCCCCAGCATTTT. It codes for CASSGQGASQPQHF.

There are a few counts of this clonotype. A read error may explain this, as a much larger clone is one base away. The CDR3 DNA sequence: TGCGCCAGCAGAGGTATAACGGGACAGCTTGACACCGGGGAGCTGTTTTTT. Amino acid sequence: CASRGITGQLDTGELFF. This chain joins TRBV5-1 and TRBJ2-2, with 7 bases fitting TRBD1. V was clipped by 5 bases and J by 3 bases; unmatched bases: 13. The CDR3 consists of 17 residues. Germline CDR1 reads SGHRS; CDR2 reads YFSETQ.

This clonotype came up many times. The gene calls are TRBV29-1 and TRBJ1-3, with TRBD1 as a possible D gene (5 bases). The CDR3 totals 12 residues. The V end was cut by 7 bases, the J end by 4 bases, with 11 bases between. Germline CDR1 is SQVTM and CDR2 is ANQGSEA. The CDR3 reads CSGGPGGNTIYF. CDR3 in DNA: TGCAGCGGGGGACCCGGGGGAAACACCATATATTTT. Together with reference TRBV29-1 and TRBJ1-3, the CDR3 gives the full variable domain: SAVISQKPSRDICQRGTSLTIQCQVDSQVTMMFWYRQQPGQSLTLIATANQGSEATYESGFVIDKFPISRPNLTFSTLTVSNMSPEDSSIYLCSGGPGGNTIYFGEGSWLTVV.

This clonotype was counted many times. The chain has TRBV29-1 and TRBJ2-1; D may be TRBD1 (6 bases). V shed 7 bases and J shed 2 bases, with 15 bases lying between them. Germline V CDR1 and CDR2: SQVTM, ANQGSEA. The CDR3 totals 14 residues. CDR3 coding DNA: TGCAGCGGAACAGGGTTTGAAACCTACAATGAGCAGTTCTTC. It codes for CSGTGFETYNEQFF.

This clonotype was found many times. The chain employs TRBV11-2 and TRBJ2-5; 8 positions agree with TRBD2. Germline CDR1 is SGHAT and CDR2 is FQNNGV. CDR3 length: 14 amino acids. The junction had 3 bases not matched to a gene; V was cut back by 5 bases and J by 1 base. CDR3 in amino acids: CASSPTSVQETQYF. The CDR3 DNA reads as TGTGCCAGCAGCCCGACTAGCGTCCAAGAGACCCAGTACTTC. Based on the CDR3 plus reference TRBV11-2 and TRBJ2-5, the full variable domain is EAGVAQSPRYKIIEKRQSVAFWCNPISGHATLYWYQQILGQGPKLLIQFQNNGVVDDSQLPKDRFSAERLKGVDSTLKIQPAKLEDSAVYLCASSPTSVQETQYFGPGTRLLVL.

In its sample, this clonotype was seen many times. The V and J genes are TRBV29-1 and TRBJ2-5; D is unclear. The V end was cut by 8 bases, the J end by 1 base, with 11 bases between. CDR3 length: 12 amino acids. Germline CDR1 is SQVTM and CDR2 is ANQGSEA. Written as DNA, the CDR3 is TGCAGCACTACCGGGTCCCAAGAGACCCAGTACTTC. It translates to CSTTGSQETQYF.

The genes are TRBV7-9 and TRBJ2-7; D not resolved. The CDR3 length is 12 residues. CDR1 SEHNR and CDR2 FQNEAQ come from the germline V gene (reference sequence). Trimming left V 3 bases short and J 9 bases short, with 12 bases between. The CDR3 DNA reads TGTGCCAGCAGCTTGGCGTTGGGCGGGCAGTACTTC. It encodes CASSLALGGQYF.

This clonotype was counted ten times or more. The chain is built from TRBV20-1 and TRBJ2-7, with D perhaps matching TRBD1 or TRBD2 (6 bases each). Looked up from germline, CDR1 is DFQATT and CDR2 is SNEGSKA (reference sequence). The CDR3 is made up of 13 amino acids. Trimming took 4 bases from V and 5 from J, leaving 15 bases between them. CDR3 protein: CSAMGGQLHEQYF. In nucleotides, the CDR3 is TGCAGTGCTATGGGGGGCCAGCTCCACGAGCAGTACTTC.

This chain joins TRBV4-1 and TRBJ2-1; either TRBD1 or TRBD2 may fit D (5 bases each). The CDR3 is 15 amino acids. CDR1 and CDR2 from the germline V gene are MGHRA and YSYEKL. Trimming removed 1 base from V and 9 bases from J, with 16 bases in between. DNA of the CDR3: TGCGCCAGCAGCCAAGGTTCGGGGCTCCCCGGTGAGCAGTTCTTC. Translated, it gives CASSQGSGLPGEQFF.

Worth noting for this clonotype: This may be a read error, as it is one base from a much larger clone. The CDR3 ends on some other residue instead of the conserved phenylalanine or tryptophan, so this is likely a read error. The V call is TRBV24-1, the J call TRBJ2-3; TRBD1 aligns across 10 bases. V shed 3 bases, J shed 2 bases, and the junction held 4 bases outside the gene matches. Germline V CDR1 and CDR2: KGHDR, SFDVKD. The CDR3 has 16 amino acids. In nucleotides, the CDR3 is TGTGCCACCAGTGATCCCGGGACAGGGGCCACAGATACGCAGTATCTT. This sequence encodes CATSDPGTGATDTQYL.

This clonotype was found many times. V usage is TRBV20-1 and J usage is TRBJ1-4, with TRBD1 as a possible D gene (5 bases). Trimming stripped 1 base from V and 8 bases from J, with 8 bases between. The CDR3 consists of 12 residues. The germline CDR1 and CDR2 sequences are DFQATT and SNEGSKA (reference sequence). CDR3: CSARAGDEKLFF. The DNA of the CDR3 is TGCAGTGCTAGAGCTGGGGACGAAAAACTGTTTTTT.

Remarks on this clonotype: This may arise from a read error, as a much more abundant clone is one base away. The chain has TRBV6-1 and TRBJ2-1; D may be TRBD2 (7 bases). This CDR3 region has 14 residues. Germline lookup yields CDR1 MNHNS and CDR2 SASEGT. The CDR3 bases are TGTGCCAGCAGTGGCGGGGGCTCCTACAAGGAGCAGTTCTTC. It codes for CASSGGGSYKEQFF.

Notes on this clonotype: The junction differs from germline at one of its ends, possibly a read error. This chain connects TRBV5-5 to TRBJ1-1, with TRBD1 identical over 8 bases. CDR1 and CDR2 (germline): SGHKS, YYEKEE (reference sequence). CDR3 size: 14 residues. The CDR3 spells CASRLTGAYTEAVF. CDR3 in DNA: TGTGCCAGCAGACTGACAGGGGCCTACACTGAAGCTGTCTTT. Drawing the rest from reference TRBV5-5 and TRBJ1-1, the complete variable domain is DAGVTQSPTHLIKTRGQQVTLRCSPISGHKSVSWYQQVLGQGPQFIFQYYEKEERGRGNFPDRFSARQFPNYSSELNVNALLLGDSALYLCASRLTGAYTEAVFGQGTRLTVV.

This clonotype occurred many times. The chain recombines TRBV7-3 with TRBJ2-1; the D gene is possibly TRBD2 (6 bases). Per the germline V gene, CDR1 is SGHTA and CDR2 is FQGTGA. CDR3 size: 15 residues. The V end lost 1 base, the J end lost 4 bases, and 11 bases lay between the germline ends. CDR3 sequence: CASSLRGTGYNEQFF. The CDR3 DNA follows: TGTGCCAGCAGCTTAAGGGGGACTGGGTACAATGAGCAGTTCTTC.

This clonotype has just a few counts. The conserved closing phenylalanine or tryptophan is absent in this CDR3, likely reflecting a read error. No DNA is shown, since the ends of the CDR3 on it are uncertain; the CDR3 is the one TCRdb lists. V is TRBV20-1 and J is TRBJ2-7; the table's D gene call, TRBD1, was not cross checked with the DNA. Germline V gene lookup returns CDR1 DFQATT and CDR2 SNEGSKA (reference sequence). A total of 12 residues make up the CDR3, ends included. Here the CDR3 reads CSALNPGSEHYL.

This clonotype has a count of ten or more. The chain has TRBV24-1 and TRBJ1-1; weak D call: TRBD1 (5 bases). The germline CDR1 and CDR2 sequences are KGHDR and SFDVKD. CDR3 length: 11 amino acids. V was cut by 4 bases and J by 11 bases, with 10 bases left in between. The CDR3 is CATSEGRRAFF. The CDR3, as DNA: TGTGCCACCAGTGAGGGACGTCGCGCTTTCTTT.

This clonotype was seen only a few times. V and J are TRBV12-3 or TRBV12-4 and TRBJ2-2; tentative D call: TRBD1 (6 bases). This CDR3 contains 16 residues. Trimming removed 6 bases at V and 2 bases at J, with 16 bases between. The CDR3 reads CASRTGQRLNTGELFF. The DNA of the CDR3 is TGTGCCAGCAGAACCGGACAGCGCCTCAACACCGGGGAGCTGTTTTTT.

This clonotype has ten or more counts. The chain has TRBV20-1 and TRBJ1-1; TRBD1 matches at 9 bases. Germline V gene lookup returns CDR1 DFQATT and CDR2 SNEGSKA (reference sequence). CDR3 size: 14 residues. V was pared by 5 bases and J by 3 bases, with 7 bases of the junction left unmatched. CDR3 bases: TGCAGTGCTCCGAAGACAGGGGGGTACACTGAAGCTTTCTTT. Encoded protein: CSAPKTGGYTEAFF.

This clonotype was counted ten times or more. J is TRBJ1-6 and V is TRBV20-1; D not resolved. The CDR3 sequence is 13 residues long. Between the trimmed V and J ends, which lost 5 bases and 7 bases, there was a span of 12 bases. Per germline, CDR1 DFQATT and CDR2 SNEGSKA (reference sequence). The CDR3, as DNA: TGCAGTGCTTCCGGGGTCTCCAATTCACCCCTCCACTTT. Translated: CSASGVSNSPLHF.

This clonotype was counted at least ten times. This chain joins TRBV29-1 and TRBJ2-1, with 7 bases aligning to TRBD2. J gave up 2 bases and V 1 base, and 11 bases lay outside the gene matches. Germline V gene lookup returns CDR1 SQVTM and CDR2 ANQGSEA. This CDR3 is 17 amino acids long. The CDR3 bases are TGCAGCGTTGAAGGGAGCGGGGTGGGGAGGGCCTACAATGAGCAGTTCTTC. Residues: CSVEGSGVGRAYNEQFF.

This clonotype has at least ten counts. The gene calls are TRBV20-1 and TRBJ2-1; TRBD2 matches 10 bases. The V and J ends lost 2 bases and 4 bases, in that order; junction bases with no gene match: 8. The CDR3 has 16 residues. Germline values: CDR1 DFQATT, CDR2 SNEGSKA (reference sequence). Written as DNA, the CDR3 is TGCAGTGCTAGAACTCTCGCTAGCGGGGGTTACAATGAGCAGTTCTTC. This sequence encodes CSARTLASGGYNEQFF.